This T cell receptor (beta chain) emerged from a study of T cells in tuberculosis. This CDR3 is built from 18 residues. The J segment lost 6 bases and the V segment lost 2 bases, leaving 9 bases of the junction unmatched. CDR1 and CDR2 from the germline V gene are SGHTA and FQGNSA. Sorting used thawed, overnight-rested PBMC stained with anti-CD3, a viability dye and GMM-loaded CD1B tetramer. CD1B tetramers were loaded with Rhodococcus equi-derived C32 glucose monomycolate. Only in-frame clones appear in the TCRdb table, and some are missing; sequencing was by immunoSEQ multiplex PCR. Here the sample spans tens of thousands of clones, about nine tenths being singletons.

The TCR originated in an adult woman with latent tuberculosis. Input material: CD1b-GMM tetramer-negative cells sorted from PBMCs. V gene TRBV7-2 combines with J gene TRBJ2-3; TRBD2 matches 15 bases. The CDR3 spells CASSLRGLAGGLGDTQYF. The CDR3 DNA is TGTGCCAGCAGCTTACGGGGACTAGCGGGGGGCCTGGGGGATACGCAGTATTTT.